The sequence of this T cell receptor (beta chain) was determined in a study of siplizumab effects on memory and regulatory T cells. About 10^5 TCR templates were assayed per sample. Clones were read by immunoSEQ multiplex PCR, and TCRdb kept only the in-frame ones, dropping some. Of around 100,000 clones listed, about nine tenths are singletons. From germline, CDR1 is SGHKS and CDR2 YYEKEE (reference sequence). Losses at the gene ends were 0 bases for V and 11 bases for J; bases not matched to a gene: 6. The CDR3 is 13 amino acids. A word on this clone: The antigen is undetermined.

Study-level results: Where siplizumab was present, mappable alloreactive CD4+ clones averaged around 69% Treg-derived, compared with more than 25% in controls.

The sample taken for sequencing was CD4+ T cells sorted from blood. V gene TRBV5-5 combines with J gene TRBJ2-7; 9 positions agree with TRBD1. The TCR sequence derives from a human donor in good health. CDR3 amino acids: CASSLDLRDREYF. The CDR3 coding sequence is TGTGCCAGCAGCTTGGATCTCCGGGACAGGGAGTACTTC.